The 26 T cell receptor beta chains listed next were all sequenced from one sample in a study of blood T cell repertoires in COVID-19. TCRdb's table, derived via immunoSEQ multiplex PCR, lists solely in-frame clones and lacks some. The sample lists nearly 250,000 clones, more than 75% occurring once. Sequencing was done on a sample of peripheral blood. The receptors originated from a woman aged 60-75 years who had recovered from COVID-19.

The genes are TRBV7-2 and TRBJ2-1, with TRBD2 matching 8 bases. CDR1 and CDR2 (germline): SGHTA, FQGNSA. CDR3 length: 16 amino acids. The junction had 11 bases not matched to a gene; V was cut back by 2 bases and J by 8 bases. CDR3 in amino acids: CASSLPGGAGTHEQFF. The CDR3 coding sequence is TGTGCCAGCAGCTTACCCGGGGGGGCCGGGACGCATGAGCAGTTCTTC.

The genes are TRBV28 and TRBJ1-6, with D perhaps matching TRBD1 (6 bases). Per the germline V gene, CDR1 is MDHEN and CDR2 is SYDVKM. CDR3 length: 16 residues. V was cut by 7 bases and J by 8 bases, with 21 bases left in between. The CDR3 DNA reads TGTGCCAGCACCCGGGGAGGGGGGCTTAGGGATTCACCCCTCCACTTT. Translating gives CASTRGGGLRDSPLHF.

The chain recombines TRBV5-1 with TRBJ2-7; D may be TRBD2 (6 bases). There are 15 residues in the CDR3. With 2 bases removed from V and 0 bases from J, the gap between germline ends came to 12 bases. The V gene's germline CDR1 is SGHRS and CDR2 YFSETQ. CDR3 in DNA: TGCGCCAGCAGCTTCCGGGGGAGCAGCTCCTACGAGCAGTACTTC. The encoded protein is CASSFRGSSSYEQYF.

This chain uses TRBV9 with TRBJ1-2, with 9 bases lining up with TRBD1. The CDR3 totals 14 residues. Germline V gene sequence: CDR1 SGDLS, CDR2 YYNGEE. J was trimmed by 5 bases and V by 2 bases; bases with no gene match: 4. CDR3 DNA: TGTGCCAGCAGCGTTACAGGGGGCGCTTATGGCTACACCTTC. It encodes CASSVTGGAYGYTF.

V and J are TRBV6-5 and TRBJ1-2; no clear D gene. The CDR3 runs 14 residues. The ends were cut back, 6 bases at V and 4 bases at J, with 15 bases in the middle. Germline V gene sequence: CDR1 MNHEY, CDR2 SVGAGI. CDR3 DNA sequence: TGTGCCAGCAGACAGAAGAACGGCCGCTATGGCTACACCTTC. Protein: CASRQKNGRYGYTF.

This chain uses TRBV6-5 with TRBJ1-6, with a weak D call TRBD1 (5 bases). The CDR3 has 13 residues. From germline, CDR1 is MNHEY and CDR2 SVGAGI. V lost 5 bases to trimming and J lost 8 bases, with 10 bases between them. The CDR3 nucleotides read TGTGCCAGCAGTCGGGGGAAGGATTCACCCCTCCACTTT. It codes for CASSRGKDSPLHF.

The genes are TRBV19 and TRBJ1-2, with unresolved D. Germline loops: CDR1 LNHDA, CDR2 SQIVND (reference sequence). V was shortened by 5 bases and J by 5 bases, with 3 bases between the two germline ends. This CDR3 has 10 residues. The CDR3 spells CASSRYGYTF. For the CDR3, the DNA is TGTGCCAGTAGTCGTTATGGCTACACCTTC.

In DNA, the CDR3 is TGTGCCAGCAGCGTAAGGGACCCGACCTGGGACAGGGTCGCAACTGGAAACACCATATATTTT. It encodes CASSVRDPTWDRVATGNTIYF. The rearrangement links TRBV9 to TRBJ1-3; 9 nucleotides align to TRBD1. The CDR3 extends over 21 amino acids. V gave up 1 base and J gave up 2 bases; unmatched junction bases: 19. Germline assignment: CDR1 SGDLS and CDR2 YYNGEE.

The rearrangement uses TRBV25-1 and TRBJ1-6; maybe TRBD1 (5 bases). Germline loops: CDR1 MGHDK, CDR2 SYGVNS. The CDR3 runs to 15 residues. Trimming shortened V by 3 bases and J by 9 bases, and 15 bases separated the two germline ends. The CDR3 DNA reads TGTGCCAGCAGTGATAGTAGGGGATTAGGTTCACCCCTCCACTTT. It encodes CASSDSRGLGSPLHF.

The rearrangement uses TRBV5-1 and TRBJ1-4; D gene uncertain. V lost 4 bases and J lost 6, with 13 bases in between. This CDR3 region has 14 residues. CDR1 is SGHRS and CDR2 is YFSETQ in the germline V gene. This CDR3 reads CASSPNVPDEKLFF. Written as DNA, the CDR3 is TGCGCCAGCAGCCCTAACGTACCGGATGAAAAACTGTTTTTT.

The J gene is TRBJ2-5, the V gene TRBV18; D may be TRBD1 (5 bases). The V end lost 3 bases, the J end lost 1 base, and 9 bases lay between the germline ends. This CDR3 is built from 14 residues. The V gene's germline CDR1 is KGHSH and CDR2 LQKENI. For the CDR3, the DNA is TGTGCCAGCTCACCGAAGACAGTCCAAGAGACCCAGTACTTC. This sequence encodes CASSPKTVQETQYF.

V gene TRBV12-3 or TRBV12-4 combines with J gene TRBJ2-1; D not resolved. CDR3 length equals 13 residues. Trimming shortened V by 5 bases and J by 9 bases, and 14 bases separated the two germline ends. The CDR3 is CASSPAQDSEQFF. Here the CDR3 DNA reads TGTGCCAGCAGTCCTGCCCAGGATAGTGAGCAGTTCTTC.

The rearrangement links TRBV5-6 to TRBJ1-1, with D maybe TRBD1 (6 bases). CDR3 length equals 15 residues. CDR1 is SGHDT, CDR2 YYEEEE, per germline. V was cut by 4 bases and J by 4 bases, with 17 bases left in between. CDR3 region: CASSTGPLDSTEAFF. In DNA, the CDR3 is TGTGCCAGCAGCACCGGTCCTCTGGACAGCACTGAAGCTTTCTTT. The variable domain in full, completed from reference TRBV5-6 and TRBJ1-1, reads DAGVTQSPTHLIKTRGQQVTLRCSPKSGHDTVSWYQQALGQGPQFIFQYYEEEERQRGNFPDRFSGHQFPNYSSELNVNALLLGDSALYLCASSTGPLDSTEAFFGQGTRLTVV.

The chain couples TRBV5-1 to TRBJ2-5; 7 nucleotides match TRBD2. This CDR3 has 14 residues. From germline, CDR1 is SGHRS and CDR2 YFSETQ. V gave up 4 bases and J gave up 5 bases; unmatched junction bases: 8. The CDR3: CASSAKLARETQYF. The CDR3 DNA follows: TGCGCCAGCAGCGCCAAACTAGCGAGGGAGACCCAGTACTTC.

In this sample, this clone turned up once. The chain couples TRBV6-2 or TRBV6-3 to TRBJ1-5; D may be TRBD1 (5 bases). CDR3 length equals 15 residues. Germline CDR1 reads MNHEY; CDR2 reads SVGEGT. V was cut by 5 bases and J by 6 bases, with 17 bases left in between. The CDR3 DNA reads as TGTGCCAGCAGTACTGAGGATGGGGCGAGTCAGCCCCAGCATTTT. This codes for CASSTEDGASQPQHF.

V and J are TRBV6-5 and TRBJ1-2; 10 bases are shared with TRBD1. The CDR3 contains 15 residues. Germline assignment: CDR1 MNHEY and CDR2 SVGAGI. After removal of 0 bases from V and 8 bases from J, the junction contained 6 bases not matched to a gene. This CDR3 is CASSYSGQGLSGYTF. In nucleotides, the CDR3 is TGTGCCAGCAGTTACTCGGGACAGGGGCTCAGCGGCTACACCTTC.

This rearrangement joins TRBV18 to TRBJ1-2; D gene uncertain. Trimming took 4 bases from V and 4 from J, leaving 13 bases between them. Germline V gene lookup returns CDR1 KGHSH and CDR2 LQKENI. CDR3 length: 14 amino acids. The DNA for the CDR3 is TGTGCCAGCTCACTTGCCGGGAATACCTATGGCTACACCTTC. Protein sequence: CASSLAGNTYGYTF.

J is TRBJ2-7 and V is TRBV10-3, with a possible D match to TRBD1 (5 bases). The CDR3 loop spans 14 amino acids. Germline V gene sequence: CDR1 ENHRY, CDR2 SYGVKD. V was pared by 4 bases and J by 0 bases, with 10 bases between. CDR3 residues: CAISGGSSSYEQYF. In nucleotides, the CDR3 is TGTGCCATCAGTGGGGGCTCGAGCTCCTACGAGCAGTACTTC.

The chain uses TRBV11-3 and TRBJ2-2, with unresolved D. Between the trimmed V and J ends, which lost 4 bases and 7 bases, there was a span of 10 bases. Germline CDR1 SGHNT, CDR2 YENEEA. CDR3 length: 13 residues. In nucleotides, the CDR3 is TGTGCCAGCAGCTCTTATCCGGGCGGGGAGCTGTTTTTT. Translation: CASSSYPGGELFF.

This clone was seen a single time. The chain has TRBV19 and TRBJ2-1, with TRBD1 matching over 11 bases. This CDR3 contains 13 residues. V lost 1 base, J lost 12 bases, and 2 bases stayed unmatched. Germline lookup yields CDR1 LNHDA and CDR2 SQIVND (reference sequence). The CDR3 bases are TGTGCCAGTAGTATAGGGGACAGGGGGATGCAGTTCTTC. This codes for CASSIGDRGMQFF. Using reference TRBV19 and TRBJ2-1 for the parts outside the CDR3, the full variable domain is DGGITQSPKYLFRKEGQNVTLSCEQNLNHDAMYWYRQDPGQGLRLIYYSQIVNDFQKGDIAEGYSVSREKKESFPLTVTSAQKNPTAFYLCASSIGDRGMQFFGPGTRLTVL.

The chain has TRBV11-3 and TRBJ2-1; possibly TRBD1 for D (6 bases). The ends were cut back, 5 bases at V and 3 bases at J, with 8 bases in the middle. The CDR3 length is 13 residues. CDR1 is SGHNT, CDR2 YENEEA, per germline. CDR3 sequence reads: CASSRDNYNEQFF. Written as DNA, the CDR3 is TGTGCCAGCAGCCGGGACAACTACAATGAGCAGTTCTTC. Complete variable domain (other parts from reference TRBV11-3 and TRBJ2-1): EAGVVQSPRYKIIEKKQPVAFWCNPISGHNTLYWYLQNLGQGPELLIRYENEEAVDDSQLPKDRFSAERLKGVDSTLKIQPAELGDSAVYLCASSRDNYNEQFFGPGTRLTVL.

The CDR3 region has the DNA TGCAGTGCTAGTCTGACTAGCGGGGGGGCAAATGCAGATACGCAGTATTTT. Encoded protein: CSASLTSGGANADTQYF. The chain employs TRBV20-1 and TRBJ2-3; 14 bases fit TRBD2. The CDR3 has 17 residues. CDR1 is DFQATT, CDR2 SNEGSKA, per germline (reference sequence). V was clipped by 3 bases and J by 4 bases; unmatched bases: 9.

This clone was observed a handful of times. The rearrangement links TRBV27 to TRBJ1-5; 7 positions match TRBD1. J lost 4 bases, V lost 5 bases, and 8 bases had no gene match. Germline values: CDR1 MNHEY, CDR2 SMNVEV (reference sequence). The CDR3 has 15 residues. The CDR3 DNA is TGTGCCAGCAGTCTTACAGGGGTGGCAAATCAGCCCCAGCATTTT. This gives the protein CASSLTGVANQPQHF.

Note on this clone: Since the CDR3 does not end with the conserved phenylalanine or tryptophan, this likely comes from a read error. The DNA is omitted, as the CDR3 cannot be located on it reliably, and the CDR3 follows TCRdb's listing. The genes are TRBV6-5 and TRBJ1-1; the table's D call TRBD1 went unverified against the DNA. Germline values: CDR1 MNHEY, CDR2 SVGAGI. The CDR3 is made up of 12 amino acids, end residues included. The CDR3 loop is CASSMDRLSVKV.

The count of this clone is one. This rearrangement joins TRBV28 to TRBJ2-1; D possibly corresponds to TRBD1 (5 bases). This CDR3 has 14 residues. Trimming pared 2 bases from V and 6 bases from J, leaving 11 bases between. The V gene's germline CDR1 is MDHEN and CDR2 SYDVKM. This CDR3 reads CASSLQGSGNEQFF. The CDR3 DNA is TGTGCCAGCAGTTTACAGGGCTCGGGCAATGAGCAGTTCTTC.

Comments on this clone: At one end the junction does not follow the germline gene, possibly because of a read error. This chain uses TRBV12-3 or TRBV12-4 with TRBJ2-7, with D hard to call. CDR3 length equals 11 residues. The CDR3 region has the DNA TGTGCCAGCAGTCCTTCCTCCGAGCAGTACTTC. Encoded protein: CASSPSSEQYF.